Listed below are T cell receptor beta chains from one sample, sequenced in a study of blood T cell repertoires in COVID-19. Using immunoSEQ multiplex PCR, the repertoire was profiled, and TCRdb retains in-frame clones only, with some absent. Of over 150,000 clones listed, approximately 80% are singletons. The sample was peripheral blood. These receptors all stem from a human donor in a cohort sampled during active COVID-19. The CDR3 runs from the conserved cysteine through the conserved F or W. The D gene is left open where the match is weak. Clone size is stated in some rows and not others, as once, few, many or a class when expanded.

.	TRBV3-1/TRBV3-2	TRBJ2-2	.	CASSQPMRTGELFF	TGTGCCAGCAGCCAACCAATGAGAACCGGGGAGCTGTTTTTT
TRBD1	TRBV7-2	TRBJ1-2	.	CASRGGQGGYGYTF	TGTGCCAGCAGGGGGGGACAGGGAGGCTATGGCTACACCTTC
TRBD2	TRBV7-2	TRBJ2-3	.	CASSHPGLVQYF	TGTGCCAGCAGCCATCCGGGACTAGTGCAGTATTTT
TRBD2	TRBV9	TRBJ2-1	once	CASSASGTSGINEQFF	TGTGCCAGCAGCGCCTCCGGGACTAGCGGGATCAATGAGCAGTTCTTC
.	TRBV13	TRBJ2-1	.	CASSGRDYNEQFF	TGTGCCAGCAGCGGCAGGGATTACAATGAGCAGTTCTTC
TRBD1	TRBV28	TRBJ1-5	.	CASISTGGRSQPQHF	TGTGCCAGCATCTCCACAGGGGGCAGGAGTCAGCCCCAGCATTTT
.	TRBV7-2	TRBJ2-7	.	CASREMDRGYEQYF	TGTGCCAGCCGAGAGATGGATAGGGGCTACGAGCAGTACTTC
.	TRBV2	TRBJ2-3	.	CASPTWDSSTDTQYF	TGTGCCAGCCCTACCTGGGACTCCTCCACAGATACGCAGTATTTT
TRBD1	TRBV18	TRBJ2-7	.	CASSPIGQGFSYEQYF	TGTGCCAGCTCACCAATAGGACAGGGGTTTTCCTACGAGCAGTACTTC
TRBD2	TRBV3-1/TRBV3-2	TRBJ2-1	.	CASSQILAETYNEQFF	TGTGCCAGCAGCCAAATACTAGCGGAGACCTACAATGAGCAGTTCTTC
.	TRBV6-5	TRBJ1-1	.	CASSRGGGMNTEAFF	TGTGCCAGCAGTCGGGGGGGCGGCATGAACACTGAAGCTTTCTTT
.	TRBV27	TRBJ2-1	.	CASSSSSSYNEQFF	TGTGCCAGCAGTTCTAGCTCCTCCTACAATGAGCAGTTCTTC
.	TRBV28	TRBJ1-1	.	CASSLGRGGDTEAFF	TGTGCCAGCAGTCTAGGTAGGGGTGGGGACACTGAAGCTTTCTTT
TRBD1	TRBV5-1	TRBJ2-5	.	CASSRTGLETQYF	TGCGCCAGCAGCCGGACAGGATTGGAGACCCAGTACTTC
.	TRBV28	TRBJ1-4	.	CASSLLRGEEKLFF	TGTGCCAGCAGTTTATTACGTGGGGAGGAAAAACTGTTTTTT
.	TRBV3-1/TRBV3-2	TRBJ2-1	.	CASSQVSTRYRQFF	TGTGCCAGCAGCCAAGTCTCTACCCGCTACCGGCAGTTCTTC
.	TRBV4-2	TRBJ1-1	.	CASSLTQNTEAFF	TGTGCCAGCAGCCTAACACAGAACACTGAAGCTTTCTTT
.	TRBV7-2	TRBJ2-6	.	CASSLDRSGANVLTF	TGTGCCAGCAGCCTAGACAGGTCTGGGGCCAACGTCCTGACTTTC
.	TRBV4-1	TRBJ1-2	few	CASSQVGGFVSGYTF	TGCGCCAGCAGCCAAGTGGGGGGTTTCGTCAGTGGCTACACCTTC
.	TRBV2	TRBJ2-1	.	CASSGPRTGSYNEQFF	TGTGCCAGCAGCGGCCCCCGGACTGGTTCCTACAATGAGCAGTTCTTC
TRBD1	TRBV5-1	TRBJ1-2	many	CASSLGQGSYGYTF	TGCGCCAGCAGCTTGGGACAGGGAAGCTATGGCTACACCTTC
.	TRBV11-2	TRBJ2-1	.	CASSLFVRGSYNEQFF	TGTGCCAGCAGCTTATTCGTCCGCGGCTCCTACAATGAGCAGTTCTTC
TRBD1	TRBV28	TRBJ1-5	.	CASSLRQGGQPQHF	TGTGCCAGCAGTCTCCGACAGGGGGGTCAGCCCCAGCATTTT
TRBD2	TRBV5-1	TRBJ2-5	few	CASSLPVGLAGEETQYF	TGCGCCAGCAGCCTACCCGTCGGACTAGCGGGAGAAGAGACCCAGTACTTC
.	TRBV2	TRBJ1-5	once	CASSEARDSNQPQHF	TGTGCCAGCAGTGAGGCCAGGGATAGCAATCAGCCCCAGCATTTT
TRBD1	TRBV28	TRBJ1-6	.	CASRYRDRLNSPLHF	TGTGCCAGCAGATACAGGGACAGACTTAATTCACCCCTCCACTTT
TRBD1	TRBV5-5	TRBJ2-3	.	CASSLTGADTQYF	TGTGCCAGCAGCTTGACAGGGGCAGATACGCAGTATTTT
.	TRBV3-1/TRBV3-2	TRBJ2-7	.	CASSHTGRDEQYF	TGTGCCAGCAGCCATACAGGGAGGGACGAGCAGTACTTC
TRBD2	TRBV5-4	TRBJ2-2	few	CASSLELAGGTGELFF	TGTGCCAGCAGCTTGGAACTAGCGGGAGGTACCGGGGAGCTGTTTTTT
TRBD1	TRBV20-1	TRBJ2-5	.	CSASSWDRVQGETQYF	TGCAGTGCTAGTTCTTGGGACAGGGTTCAAGGAGAGACCCAGTACTTC
.	TRBV21-1	TRBJ2-3	.	CASSKYGPDTQYF	TGTGCCAGCAGCAAATATGGGCCAGATACGCAGTATTTT
TRBD1	TRBV5-4	TRBJ2-7	.	CASSGGQGSSYEQYF	TGTGCCAGCAGCGGAGGACAGGGAAGCTCCTACGAGCAGTACTTC
TRBD2	TRBV11-2	TRBJ2-2	.	CASSTTSASTGELFF	TGTGCCAGCAGCACCACTAGCGCGAGCACCGGGGAGCTGTTTTTT
.	TRBV6-1	TRBJ2-7	.	CASSETAGYEQYF	TGTGCCAGCAGTGAAACTGCAGGGTACGAGCAGTACTTC
.	TRBV10-2	TRBJ2-1	.	CASRQGLDNEQFF	TGCGCCAGCAGGCAGGGGCTGGACAATGAGCAGTTCTTC
TRBD1	TRBV19	TRBJ2-7	few	CASSPRGQGTYEQYF	TGTGCCAGTAGTCCCAGGGGACAGGGAACCTACGAGCAGTACTTC
.	TRBV5-1	TRBJ2-7	.	CASSQGTEQYF	TGCGCCAGCAGCCAGGGAACCGAGCAGTACTTC
.	TRBV5-4	TRBJ2-5	.	CASSPLSTQETQYF	TGTGCCAGCAGCCCTCTTAGTACGCAAGAGACCCAGTACTTC
.	TRBV7-8	TRBJ1-5	many	CASSLQGNQPQHF	TGTGCCAGCAGCTTACAGGGAAATCAGCCCCAGCATTTT
TRBD2	TRBV3-1/TRBV3-2	TRBJ2-1	.	CASSQEVAGLGNEQFF	TGTGCCAGCAGCCAAGAGGTAGCGGGATTGGGAAATGAGCAGTTCTTC
.	TRBV4-1	TRBJ2-7	.	CASSQDLSYEQYF	TGCGCCAGCAGCCAAGATCTGAGTTACGAGCAGTACTTC
TRBD2	TRBV27	TRBJ2-3	once	CASHLAGTGRDTQYF	TGTGCCAGCCACCTAGCGGGGACTGGTCGAGATACGCAGTATTTT
TRBD2	TRBV6-1	TRBJ2-2	.	CASSEAMGLENTGELFF	TGTGCCAGCAGTGAAGCAATGGGACTAGAAAACACCGGGGAGCTGTTTTTT
TRBD1	TRBV5-1	TRBJ1-1	.	CASSSRQGRVNTEAFF	TGCGCCAGCAGCTCCCGACAGGGAAGGGTCAACACTGAAGCTTTCTTT
.	TRBV27	TRBJ2-3	.	CASSLGRPDTQYF	TGTGCCAGCAGTTTGGGCCGGCCAGATACGCAGTATTTT
.	TRBV2	TRBJ2-4	.	CASSEARLKNIGIQYF	TGTGCCAGCAGTGAAGCGAGGCTCAAAAACATAGGCATTCAGTACTTC
.	TRBV14	TRBJ2-1	once	CASSQVSSSNEQFF	TGTGCCAGCAGCCAAGTGAGTAGCAGCAATGAGCAGTTCTTC
.	TRBV6-2/TRBV6-3	TRBJ1-4	.	CASSHRVEEKLFF	TGTGCCAGCAGTCACAGGGTTGAAGAAAAACTGTTTTTT
TRBD1	TRBV10-1	TRBJ2-1	.	CASSGDSREQFF	TGCGCCAGCAGTGGGGACAGTAGAGAGCAGTTCTTC
.	TRBV6-5	TRBJ2-1	.	CASSKPQGNEQFF	TGTGCCAGCAGTAAACCCCAGGGGAATGAGCAGTTCTTC
.	TRBV11-2	TRBJ2-2	once	CASSPPAGELFF	TGTGCCAGCAGCCCCCCGGCCGGGGAGCTGTTTTTT
TRBD1	TRBV15	TRBJ1-5	.	CATSRAGRGLNQPQHF	TGTGCCACCAGCAGAGCGGGAAGGGGGCTGAATCAGCCCCAGCATTTT